The count of the clone carrying this T cell receptor beta chain is one. The junction shows a germline mismatch at one end, possibly a read error. Germline V CDR1 and CDR2: SSHAT, FNYEAQ (reference sequence). CDR3 length equals 16 residues. The data originate from a study of blood T cell repertoires in COVID-19. Study context: From the United States, Italy and Spain came samples of acute and convalescent COVID-19. T cells, B-cell-depleted T cells, or PBMCs supplied cDNA or gDNA.

Original data processing: From reference gene primer amplification, estimates of nucleated cell counts were derived. Using immunoSEQ multiplex PCR, the repertoire was profiled, and TCRdb retains in-frame clones only, with some absent. V, J and clone size were drawn from that table, and D and trimming were deduced from the DNA. Among 180,000 or so clones listed, about 90% were seen once. The chain combines TRBV7-7 with TRBJ2-5, with TRBD2 matching over 13 bases. The sequenced sample was peripheral blood. The sequence derives from a man aged 35 to 55 with active or convalescent COVID-19. This CDR3 is CASSLRLAGGQETQYF. The CDR3 nucleotides read TGTGCTAGCAGCCTCCGACTAGCGGGGGGACAAGAGACCCAGTACTTC.